This T cell receptor beta chain was identified in a study of T cell responses to AZD1222 COVID-19 vaccine. Study-level points and caveats: Vaccine-associated CD4 TCRs spanned spike, dominant at 160-218 and 743-854. Breadth and depth of Spike-specific TCRs rose after two AZD1222 doses. Nearly half of unique spike-specific TCRs reportedly avoided B.1.351 and B.1.1.7 mutated regions. Clonal diversity may have been underestimated, and the donors were mostly white British, with more females than males.

As regards this clone: As yet, its antigen is unknown.

The assay was immunoSEQ multiplex PCR, and TCRdb's table has in-frame clones only and misses some. The table shows about 120,000 clones, with approximately 90% occurring only once. Sequencing was performed on peripheral blood, taken 28 days after the second dose of the MenACWY control vaccine. This TCR was recovered from an adult who received the MenACWY meningococcal vaccine as a control.

The CDR3 spells CASSSPGTGSYNEQFF. The CDR3 DNA sequence: TGTGCCAGCAGCTCCCCCGGGACAGGCTCCTACAATGAGCAGTTCTTC. The chain uses TRBV28 and TRBJ2-1, with 8 bases fitting TRBD1. The V and J ends lost 6 bases and 0 bases, in that order; junction bases with no gene match: 7. The CDR3 is 16 residues long. Germline values: CDR1 MDHEN, CDR2 SYDVKM.